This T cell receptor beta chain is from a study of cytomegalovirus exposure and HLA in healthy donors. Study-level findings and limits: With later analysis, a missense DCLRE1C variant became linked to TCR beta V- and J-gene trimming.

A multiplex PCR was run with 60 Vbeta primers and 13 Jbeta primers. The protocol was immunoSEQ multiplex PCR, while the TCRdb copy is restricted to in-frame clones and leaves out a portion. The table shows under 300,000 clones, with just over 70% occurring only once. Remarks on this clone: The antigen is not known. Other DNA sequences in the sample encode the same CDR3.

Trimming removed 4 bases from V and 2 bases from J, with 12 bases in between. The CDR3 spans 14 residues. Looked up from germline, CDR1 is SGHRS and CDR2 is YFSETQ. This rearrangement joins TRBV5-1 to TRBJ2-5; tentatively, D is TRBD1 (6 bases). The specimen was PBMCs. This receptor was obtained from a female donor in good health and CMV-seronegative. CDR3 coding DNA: TGCGCCAGCAGCGTACAGGGTCCTCAAGAGACCCAGTACTTC. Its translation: CASSVQGPQETQYF.